This T cell receptor beta chain is from a study of T cells in localized non-small cell lung cancer. The study's findings and limits: Median 57 top-100 tumor clones were shared with paired adjacent lung.

In regard to this clone: Its antigen is unknown.

TCRdb keeps only in-frame clones here, not all; method: immunoSEQ multiplex PCR. The repertoire has some 28,000 clones, about 91% of them found once; the top ten carry 6.8%. The sequencing here drew on peripheral blood, taken before any cancer treatment. The source of this sequence is a male donor aged 60 or older with stage I lung adenocarcinoma.

The DNA of the CDR3 is TGCGCCAGCAGCCAAGACCCGGGCAGGGAGACCCAGTACTTC. Translated: CASSQDPGRETQYF. V is TRBV4-3 and J is TRBJ2-5; no clear D gene. The V gene's germline CDR1 is LGHNA and CDR2 YSLEER. V was trimmed by 0 bases and J by 5 bases, leaving 10 bases between them. This CDR3 spans 14 amino acids.